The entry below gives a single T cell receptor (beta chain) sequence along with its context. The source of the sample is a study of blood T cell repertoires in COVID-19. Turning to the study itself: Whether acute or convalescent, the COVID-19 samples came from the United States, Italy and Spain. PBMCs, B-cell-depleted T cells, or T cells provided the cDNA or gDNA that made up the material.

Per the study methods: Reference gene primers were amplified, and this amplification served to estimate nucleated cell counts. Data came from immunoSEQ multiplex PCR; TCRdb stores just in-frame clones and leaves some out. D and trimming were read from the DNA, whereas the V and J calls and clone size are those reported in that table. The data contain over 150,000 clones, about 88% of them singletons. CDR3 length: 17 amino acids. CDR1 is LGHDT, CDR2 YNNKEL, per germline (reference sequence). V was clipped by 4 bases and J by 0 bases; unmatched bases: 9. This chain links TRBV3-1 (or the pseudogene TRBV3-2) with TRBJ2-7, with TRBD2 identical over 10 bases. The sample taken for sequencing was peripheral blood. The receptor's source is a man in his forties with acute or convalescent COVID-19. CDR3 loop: CASSPLAGGPSSYEQYF. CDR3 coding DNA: TGTGCCAGCAGCCCCTTAGCGGGGGGCCCGAGCTCCTACGAGCAGTACTTC.